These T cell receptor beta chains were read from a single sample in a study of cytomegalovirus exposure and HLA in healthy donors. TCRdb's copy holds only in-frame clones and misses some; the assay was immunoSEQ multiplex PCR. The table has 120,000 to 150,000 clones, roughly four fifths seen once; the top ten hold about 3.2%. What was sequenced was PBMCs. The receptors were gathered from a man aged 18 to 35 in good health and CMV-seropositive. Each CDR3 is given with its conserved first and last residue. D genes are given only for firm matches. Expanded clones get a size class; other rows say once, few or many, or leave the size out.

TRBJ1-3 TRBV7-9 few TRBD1 CASSPRTGAGNTIYF TGTGCCAGCAGCCCTAGGACAGGGGCCGGAAACACCATATATTTT
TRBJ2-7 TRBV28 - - CASSLSSGGSPYEQYF TGTGCCAGCAGTTTAAGTTCTGGGGGGAGCCCCTACGAGCAGTACTTC
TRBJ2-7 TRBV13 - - CASSPTGGRNWDEQYF TGTGCCAGCAGCCCCACCGGGGGGCGTAATTGGGACGAGCAGTACTTC
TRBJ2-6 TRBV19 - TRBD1 CASSIYGTVNVLTF TGTGCCAGTAGTATCTACGGGACAGTCAACGTCCTGACTTTC
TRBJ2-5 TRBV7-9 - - CASSPGSQETQYF TGTGCCAGCAGCCCCGGGTCCCAAGAGACCCAGTACTTC
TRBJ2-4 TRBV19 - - CASRSAGGKNIQYF TGTGCCAGCCGGTCGGCAGGGGGGAAAAACATTCAGTACTTC
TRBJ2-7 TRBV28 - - CASSRGASYEQYF TGTGCCAGCAGTCGGGGAGCCTCCTACGAGCAGTACTTC
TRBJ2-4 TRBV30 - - CAWFAELAKNIQYF TGTGCCTGGTTCGCGGAATTAGCCAAAAACATTCAGTACTTC
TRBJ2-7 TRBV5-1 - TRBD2 CASSALSGRGFGEQYF TGCGCCAGCAGCGCCCTTAGTGGGAGGGGTTTTGGTGAGCAGTACTTC
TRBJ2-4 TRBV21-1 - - CASSRTDKPHISQYF TGTGCCAGCAGCAGAACCGACAAGCCCCATATTTCTCAGTACTTC
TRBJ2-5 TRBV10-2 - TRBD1 CASSTGQGLQETQYF TGCGCCAGCAGCACCGGACAGGGGTTGCAAGAGACCCAGTACTTC
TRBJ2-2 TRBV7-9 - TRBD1 CASSGGTGRTGELFF TGTGCCAGCAGCGGCGGGACAGGGAGGACCGGGGAGCTGTTTTTT
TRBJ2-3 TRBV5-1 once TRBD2 CASSLGTRGANTDTQYF TGCGCCAGCAGCTTGGGGACTAGGGGAGCTAACACAGATACGCAGTATTTT
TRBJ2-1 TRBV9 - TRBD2 CASSASGSRNNEQFF TGTGCCAGCAGCGCTAGCGGGAGTCGTAACAATGAGCAGTTCTTC
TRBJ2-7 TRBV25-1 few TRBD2 CASSESSGRASNSYEQYF TGTGCCAGCAGTGAATCTAGCGGGAGGGCTTCAAACTCCTACGAGCAGTACTTC
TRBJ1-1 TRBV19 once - CASSISLNTEAFF TGTGCCAGTAGTATTTCCCTAAACACTGAAGCTTTCTTT
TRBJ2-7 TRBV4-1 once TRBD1 CASSSLGTGSYEQYF TGCGCCAGCAGCTCCCTCGGGACAGGTTCCTACGAGCAGTACTTC
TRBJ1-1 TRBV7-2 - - CASSLGARANTEAFF TGTGCCAGCAGCTTAGGGGCCAGGGCGAACACTGAAGCTTTCTTT
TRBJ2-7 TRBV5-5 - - CASSNSPSSYEQYF TGTGCCAGCAGCAATAGTCCGAGCTCCTACGAGCAGTACTTC
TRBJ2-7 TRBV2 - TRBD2 CASKASGIPYEQYF TGTGCCAGCAAGGCTAGCGGGATTCCCTACGAGCAGTACTTC
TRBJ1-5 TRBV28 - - CASSSRGYQPQHF TGTGCCAGCAGTTCGAGAGGGTATCAGCCCCAGCATTTT
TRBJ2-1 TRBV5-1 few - CASSLGRAHNEQFF TGCGCCAGCAGCTTAGGCAGGGCCCACAATGAGCAGTTCTTC